Listed here is a single T cell receptor (beta chain). The authors took blood RNA from unsorted whole blood and also extracted germline DNA. The data were taken from a study of tumor-infiltrating lymphocytes in primary liver carcinoma. The researchers produced TCR beta cDNA from around 0.5 ug total RNA with a constant-region primer. Generation of the TCR beta libraries relied on three nested multiplex PCR rounds using slightly modified ARM-PCR. TCRdb analysed the multiplex PCR reads with MiXCR anew, one entry per CDR3 protein. Altogether approximately 340,000 distinct CDR3 sequences are present, around 60% being singletons, with the ten largest covering 5% to 6.5%. The specimen sequenced was peripheral blood. The TCR was taken from a man aged 40-55 years with primary liver carcinoma and hepatitis B virus infection.

The CDR3 DNA sequence: TGTGCCAGCAGCGCCAACCGACAGGGAGAGAATTCACCCCTCCACTTT. This sequence encodes CASSANRQGENSPLHF. V usage is TRBV5-4 and J usage is TRBJ1-6; 7 nucleotides line up with TRBD1. The CDR3 contains 16 residues. CDR1 is SGHNT and CDR2 is YYREEE in the germline V gene (reference sequence). With 4 bases clipped from V and 7 bases from J, the junction kept 11 bases outside the gene matches.